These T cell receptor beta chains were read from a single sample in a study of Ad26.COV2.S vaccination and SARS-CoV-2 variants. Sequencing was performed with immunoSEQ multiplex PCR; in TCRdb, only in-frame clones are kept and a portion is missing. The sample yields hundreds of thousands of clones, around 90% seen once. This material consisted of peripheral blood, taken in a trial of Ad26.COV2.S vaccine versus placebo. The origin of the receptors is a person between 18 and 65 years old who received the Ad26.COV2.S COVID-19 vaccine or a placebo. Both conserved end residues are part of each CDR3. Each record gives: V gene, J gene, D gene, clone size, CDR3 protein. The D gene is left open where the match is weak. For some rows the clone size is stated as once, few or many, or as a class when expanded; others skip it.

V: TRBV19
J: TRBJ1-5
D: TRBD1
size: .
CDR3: CASSTTGGNQPQHF

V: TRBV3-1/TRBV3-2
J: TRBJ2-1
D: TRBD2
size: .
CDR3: CASSQDPVGTSGKNEQFF

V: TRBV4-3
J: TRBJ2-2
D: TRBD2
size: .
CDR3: CASSQGAAGGPITGELFF

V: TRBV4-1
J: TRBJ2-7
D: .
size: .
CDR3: CASSQEHTTSYEQYF

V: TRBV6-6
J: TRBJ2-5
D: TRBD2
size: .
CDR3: CASSRLAGKETQYF

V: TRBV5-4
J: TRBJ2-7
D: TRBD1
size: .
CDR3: CASSRNRGEQYF

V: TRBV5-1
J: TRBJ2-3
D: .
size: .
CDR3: CASSVRPRDTQYF

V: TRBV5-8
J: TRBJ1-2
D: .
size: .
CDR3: CATYRGYGYTF

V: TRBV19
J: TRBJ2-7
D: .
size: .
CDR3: CASSIGSGEVYEQYF

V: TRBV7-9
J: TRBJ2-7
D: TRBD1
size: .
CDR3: CASSRSPGQGSDEQYF

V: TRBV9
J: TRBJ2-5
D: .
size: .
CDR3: CASSMGLARETQYF

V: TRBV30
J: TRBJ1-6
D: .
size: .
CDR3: CAWSRDIQSPLHF

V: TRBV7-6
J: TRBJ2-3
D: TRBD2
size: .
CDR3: CASSLGLAGGTDTQYF

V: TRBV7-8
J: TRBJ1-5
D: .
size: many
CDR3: CASSVGHTDGSQPQHF

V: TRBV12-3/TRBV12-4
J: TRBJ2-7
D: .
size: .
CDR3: CASSPQSYEQYF

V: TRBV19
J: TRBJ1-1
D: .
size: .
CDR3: CASSIGQPNTEAFF

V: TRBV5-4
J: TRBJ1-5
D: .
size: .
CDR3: CASSTDSQPQHF

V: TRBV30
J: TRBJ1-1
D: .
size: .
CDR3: CAWSTGLMNTEAFF

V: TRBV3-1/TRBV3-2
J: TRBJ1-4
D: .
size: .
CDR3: CASSQGVGGAEKLFF

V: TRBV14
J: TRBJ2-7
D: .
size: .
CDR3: CASSQVRAEQYF

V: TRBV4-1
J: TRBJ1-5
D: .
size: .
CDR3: CASSQGGNQPQHF

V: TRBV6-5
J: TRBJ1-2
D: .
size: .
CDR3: CASSYSGTDHGYTF

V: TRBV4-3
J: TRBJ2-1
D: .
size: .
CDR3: CASSQEGSRDNEQFF

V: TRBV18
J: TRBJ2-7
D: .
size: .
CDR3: CASSWAGEIYEQYF

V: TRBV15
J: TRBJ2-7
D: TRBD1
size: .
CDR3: CATSRGRDRGFYEQYF

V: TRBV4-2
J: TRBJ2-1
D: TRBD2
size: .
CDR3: CASSQEISGYEQFF

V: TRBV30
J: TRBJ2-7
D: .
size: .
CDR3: CAWNKVGTRNFEQYF

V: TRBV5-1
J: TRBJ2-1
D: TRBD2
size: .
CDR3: CASSLGVAGSYNEQFF